This T cell receptor (beta chain) was profiled in a study of blood T cell dynamics during melanoma immunotherapy (dated by TCRdb to about 2020). Study-wide context: All patients had metastatic melanoma and were given first-line pembrolizumab or nivolumab plus ipilimumab as standard of care in the United Kingdom. Peripheral T cell receptor repertoires of metastatic melanoma patients were profiled before and after one cycle of checkpoint inhibitor therapy to find early correlates of response. Consecutive patients formed a training cohort, and a further independent group of patients from the same centre was pooled into an external validation set. What the work shows at the level of the full study, not this receptor alone: The study was unable to establish whether the T cell clones driving the repertoire changes were melanoma-specific or instead reflected general immune activation. The relatively small sample size was acknowledged as a potential limitation on generalization of the results. Unlike progressors, patients who went on to achieve disease control showed a bifurcated reorganization of the PBMC repertoire at W3, with either increased clonality or increased diversity.

The sample's time point label is to be understood as: week 3, after first cycle of checkpoint inhibitor. Blood samples were taken at two points: before treatment (T0) and at week 3 (W3), which came after the first cycle of checkpoint blockade. Except for two patients with rapid clinical progression, response was assessed 12 weeks after the first infusion by RECIST 1.1; disease control meant complete response, partial response or stable disease. Patients were not eligible if they had prior systemic cancer treatment, concomitant immunosuppressant therapy or synchronous other active malignancies. TCR beta was sequenced in both bulk PBMC and plasma cell-free DNA in order to track circulating cells as well as T cell turnover. Lymphoprep and SepMate tubes were used to isolate PBMC from blood, and red cell lysis was then performed. QIAamp DNA Blood Mini kits were used to extract DNA from PBMC and from sorted T cell subsets.

A note on this clone: Its antigen is not yet known. Qualities for individual bases were not recorded, and no much larger clone is one base off.

V is shortened by 4 bases, J by 10 bases, and the region joining them spans 16 bases. CDR1 and CDR2 are read off the germline V gene as SGHVS and FQNEAQ. The CDR3 spans 14 residues, from the cysteine through the phenylalanine. Here the CDR3 DNA is all that survives: 42 bases in frame from base 1. For every bulk PBMC sample, a fixed 350 ng of DNA was loaded. Following the manufacturer instructions, the immunoSEQ TCRb Assay kit was used to amplify TCR beta CDR3 sequences from genomic DNA. The KAPA Library Quantification Kit for Illumina platforms was used to quantify the pooled libraries by qPCR. Sequencing of the pooled libraries was done on an Illumina NextSeq 500, with clustering at roughly 0.55-1.1 pM. On the study's bioinformatics: TCR data were analyzed using immunoSEQ ANALYZER and the R LymphoSeq package. A rearrangement efficiency score was calculated as productive divided by the sum of productive and non-productive CDR3 sequences. Within each patient, timepoints were compared pairwise for clonality, measured with the Gini coefficient, and for diversity, measured with the Renyi index at alpha=1. Clonal relatedness, based on an edit distance of 3, and repertoire similarity, based on the Bhattacharyya coefficient, were both computed in LymphoSeq. To classify response, a linear discriminant analysis based on week-3 changes in clonality and diversity was built with the R MASS and caret packages. This immuneACCESS table, as held by TCRdb, lists in-frame sequences with V and J called but not all clones. Of the missing ones, under half trace to an unresolved V gene in checked studies; the others have no known cause. That table gives V, J and clone size, and the DNA gave D and trimming. The sample table lists about 7,100 clones, over 65% of them with a count of one. 4% to 6.5% of the sample is held by the ten biggest clonotypes.

Recombination connected TRBV7-8 to TRBJ1-4; the D segment could be TRBD1, given 6 matching bases. Sequencing was performed on blood, taken from a patient treated with checkpoint blockade. This sequence was found in a human donor with melanoma. The CDR3 here reads CASSSTGEGGKLFF. The base sequence is TGTGCCAGCAGCTCCACTGGGGAAGGGGGAAAACTGTTTTTT.